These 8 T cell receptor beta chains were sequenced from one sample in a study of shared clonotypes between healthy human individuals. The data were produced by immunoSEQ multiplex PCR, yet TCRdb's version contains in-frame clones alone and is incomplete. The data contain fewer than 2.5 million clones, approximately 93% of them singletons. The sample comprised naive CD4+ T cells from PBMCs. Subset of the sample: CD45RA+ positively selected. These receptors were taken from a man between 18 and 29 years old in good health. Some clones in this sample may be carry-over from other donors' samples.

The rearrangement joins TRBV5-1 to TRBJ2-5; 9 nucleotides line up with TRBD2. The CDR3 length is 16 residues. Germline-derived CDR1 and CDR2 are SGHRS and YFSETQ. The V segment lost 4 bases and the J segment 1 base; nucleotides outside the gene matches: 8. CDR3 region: CASSLEASGVQETQYF. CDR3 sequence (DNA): TGCGCCAGCAGCCTGGAGGCTAGCGGGGTCCAAGAGACCCAGTACTTC.

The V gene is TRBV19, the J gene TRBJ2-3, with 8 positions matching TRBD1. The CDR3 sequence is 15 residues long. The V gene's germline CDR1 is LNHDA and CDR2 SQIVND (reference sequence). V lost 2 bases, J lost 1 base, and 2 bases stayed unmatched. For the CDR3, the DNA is TGTGCCAGTAGTATATCAGGGGGCGGCACAGATACGCAGTATTTT. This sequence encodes CASSISGGGTDTQYF.

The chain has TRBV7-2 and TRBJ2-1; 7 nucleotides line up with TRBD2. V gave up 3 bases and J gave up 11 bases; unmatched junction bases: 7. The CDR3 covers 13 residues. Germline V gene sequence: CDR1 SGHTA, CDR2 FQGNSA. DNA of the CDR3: TGTGCCAGCAGCTTGGACTTTAGCGGGCAGCAGTTCTTC. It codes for CASSLDFSGQQFF.

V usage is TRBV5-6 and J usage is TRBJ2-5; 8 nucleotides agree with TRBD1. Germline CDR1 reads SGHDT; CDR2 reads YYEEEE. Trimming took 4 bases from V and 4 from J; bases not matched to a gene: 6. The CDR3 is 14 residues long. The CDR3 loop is CASSGTDRGETQYF. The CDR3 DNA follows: TGTGCCAGCAGCGGGACCGACAGGGGAGAGACCCAGTACTTC.

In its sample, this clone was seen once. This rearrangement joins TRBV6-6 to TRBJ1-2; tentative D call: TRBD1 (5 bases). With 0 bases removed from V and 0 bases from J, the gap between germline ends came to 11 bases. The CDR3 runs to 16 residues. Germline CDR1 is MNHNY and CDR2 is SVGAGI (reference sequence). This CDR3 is CASSYSRGEANYGYTF. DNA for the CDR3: TGTGCCAGCAGTTACTCGCGGGGGGAAGCTAACTATGGCTACACCTTC.

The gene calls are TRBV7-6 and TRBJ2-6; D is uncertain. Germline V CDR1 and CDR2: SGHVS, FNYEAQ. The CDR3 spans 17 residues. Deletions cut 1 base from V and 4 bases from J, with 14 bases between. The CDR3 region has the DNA TGTGCCAGCAGCTTAGTAGACCGTGTGGAAGGGGCCAACGTCCTGACTTTC. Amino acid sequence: CASSLVDRVEGANVLTF.

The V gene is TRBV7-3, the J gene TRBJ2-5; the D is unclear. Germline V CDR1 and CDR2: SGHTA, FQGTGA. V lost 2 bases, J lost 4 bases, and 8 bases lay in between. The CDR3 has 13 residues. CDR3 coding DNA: TGTGCCAGCAGCTTAGTTCGTGGAGAGACCCAGTACTTC. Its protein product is CASSLVRGETQYF. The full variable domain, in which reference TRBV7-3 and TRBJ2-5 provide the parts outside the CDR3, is GAGVSQTPSNKVTEKGKYVELRCDPISGHTALYWYRQSLGQGPEFLIYFQGTGAADDSGLPNDRFFAVRPEGSVSTLKIQRTERGDSAVYLCASSLVRGETQYFGPGTRLLVL.

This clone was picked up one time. DNA for the CDR3: TGTGCCAGCAGTCCTCCGGCTCTAGCGGTACACAATGAGCAGTTCTTC. It yields the protein CASSPPALAVHNEQFF. The chain recombines TRBV6-6 with TRBJ2-1; 7 bases line up with TRBD2. The CDR3 consists of 16 residues. The ends lost 5 bases at V and 5 bases at J; junction bases unmatched: 12. Germline V CDR1 and CDR2: MNHNY, SVGAGI (reference sequence).